This T cell receptor (beta chain) was sequenced for a study of blood T cell repertoires in COVID-19. CDR3 length: 17 residues. V lost 4 bases and J 7 bases, leaving 25 bases between the germline ends. CDR1 and CDR2 from the germline V gene are ENHRY and SYGVKD. Repertoires were generated with immunoSEQ multiplex PCR, while TCRdb's copy carries only in-frame clones and drops some. The data contain 350,000 to 550,000 clones, about 85% of them singletons. The genes are TRBV10-3 and TRBJ2-5; D may be TRBD1 (5 bases). The clonotype was recovered from a woman under 30 with acute COVID-19. The source material was PBMCs or T cells enriched from blood (not recorded which). DNA of the CDR3: TGTGCCATCAGTGGCCACACACCGGGCTATAGTACAGGGACCCAGTACTTC. This sequence encodes CAISGHTPGYSTGTQYF.